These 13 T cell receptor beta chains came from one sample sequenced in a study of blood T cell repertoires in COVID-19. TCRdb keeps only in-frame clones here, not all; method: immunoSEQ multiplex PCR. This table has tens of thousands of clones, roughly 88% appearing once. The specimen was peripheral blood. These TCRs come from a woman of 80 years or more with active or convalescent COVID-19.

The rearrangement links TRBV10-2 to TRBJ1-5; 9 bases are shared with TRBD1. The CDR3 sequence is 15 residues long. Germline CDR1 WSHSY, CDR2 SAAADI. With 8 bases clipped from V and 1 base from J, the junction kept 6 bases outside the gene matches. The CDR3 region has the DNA TGCGCCAGCCAAAGGGACAGGGTAAGCAATCAGCCCCAGCATTTT. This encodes CASQRDRVSNQPQHF.

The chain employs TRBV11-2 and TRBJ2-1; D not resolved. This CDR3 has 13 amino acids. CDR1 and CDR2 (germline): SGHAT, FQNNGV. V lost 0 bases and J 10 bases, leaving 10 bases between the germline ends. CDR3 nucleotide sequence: TGTGCCAGCAGCTTAGATCGAGTGGTGGAGCAGTTCTTC. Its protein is CASSLDRVVEQFF.

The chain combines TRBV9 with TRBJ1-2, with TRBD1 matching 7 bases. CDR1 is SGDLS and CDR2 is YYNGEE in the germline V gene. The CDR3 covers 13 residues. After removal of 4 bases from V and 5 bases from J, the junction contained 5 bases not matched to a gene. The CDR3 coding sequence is TGTGCCAGCAGCTCGAGGGACAGATATGGCTACACCTTC. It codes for CASSSRDRYGYTF.

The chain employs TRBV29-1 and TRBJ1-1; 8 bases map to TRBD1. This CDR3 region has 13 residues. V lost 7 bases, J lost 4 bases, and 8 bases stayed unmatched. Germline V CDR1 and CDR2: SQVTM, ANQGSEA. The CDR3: CSGRTGRGTEAFF. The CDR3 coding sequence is TGCAGCGGTAGGACAGGGAGGGGCACTGAAGCTTTCTTT.

CDR3 residues: CASSLLAAKNIQYF. In DNA form, the CDR3 reads TGTGCCAGCAGCTTACTAGCAGCCAAAAACATTCAGTACTTC. The chain links TRBV7-9 to TRBJ2-4; a weak D match, TRBD2 (5 bases). The length of the CDR3 is 14 residues. Germline V lookup: CDR1 SEHNR, CDR2 FQNEAQ (reference sequence). V was clipped by 2 bases and J by 0 bases, with 5 bases between them. Full variable domain (missing parts from reference TRBV7-9 and TRBJ2-4): DTGVSQNPRHKITKRGQNVTFRCDPISEHNRLYWYRQTLGQGPEFLTYFQNEAQLEKSRLLSDRFSAERPKGSFSTLEIQRTEQGDSAMYLCASSLLAAKNIQYFGAGTRLSVL.

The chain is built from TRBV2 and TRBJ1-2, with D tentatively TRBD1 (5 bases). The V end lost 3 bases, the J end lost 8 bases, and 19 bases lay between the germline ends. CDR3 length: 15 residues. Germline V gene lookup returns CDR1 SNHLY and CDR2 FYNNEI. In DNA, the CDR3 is TGTGCCAGCAGTGATTCCCAGGGCGTGGGGTCCGGCTACACCTTC. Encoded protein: CASSDSQGVGSGYTF.

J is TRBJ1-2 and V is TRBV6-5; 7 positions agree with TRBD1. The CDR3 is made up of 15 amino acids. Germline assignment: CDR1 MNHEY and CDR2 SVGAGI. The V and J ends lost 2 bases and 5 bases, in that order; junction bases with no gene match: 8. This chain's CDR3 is CASSYERGLLYGYTF. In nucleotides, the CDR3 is TGTGCCAGCAGTTACGAAAGGGGGCTTCTGTATGGCTACACCTTC.

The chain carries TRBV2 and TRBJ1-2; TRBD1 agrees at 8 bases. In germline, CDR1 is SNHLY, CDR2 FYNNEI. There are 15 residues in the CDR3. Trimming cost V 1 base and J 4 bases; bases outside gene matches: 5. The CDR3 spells CASSEEGTGIYGYTF. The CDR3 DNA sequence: TGTGCCAGCAGTGAAGAGGGGACAGGAATCTATGGCTACACCTTC.

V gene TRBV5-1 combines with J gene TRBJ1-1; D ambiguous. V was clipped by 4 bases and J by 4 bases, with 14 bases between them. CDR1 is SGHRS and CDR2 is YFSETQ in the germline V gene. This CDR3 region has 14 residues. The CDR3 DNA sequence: TGCGCCAGCAGCCCCCAGGTTCTGGGCACTGAAGCTTTCTTT. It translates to CASSPQVLGTEAFF.

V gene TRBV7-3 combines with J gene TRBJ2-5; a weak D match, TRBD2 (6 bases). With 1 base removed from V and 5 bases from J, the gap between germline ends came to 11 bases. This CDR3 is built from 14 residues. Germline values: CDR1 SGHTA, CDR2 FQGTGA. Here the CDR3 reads CASSLNGGVETQYF. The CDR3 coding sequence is TGTGCCAGCAGCTTAAATGGCGGGGTGGAGACCCAGTACTTC.

The CDR3 loop reads CASSAPWASGEDTQYF. The CDR3 DNA reads TGTGCCAGCAGCGCCCCGTGGGCTAGCGGGGAAGATACGCAGTATTTT. V usage is TRBV9 and J usage is TRBJ2-3; 9 nucleotides agree with TRBD2. The trim removed 3 bases at V and 5 bases at J, leaving 10 bases unmatched. This CDR3 has 16 residues. The germline gives CDR1 SGDLS, CDR2 YYNGEE.

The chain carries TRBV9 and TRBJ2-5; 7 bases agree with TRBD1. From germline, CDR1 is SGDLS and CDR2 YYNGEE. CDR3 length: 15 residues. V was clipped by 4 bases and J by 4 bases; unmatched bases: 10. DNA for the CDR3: TGTGCCAGCAGCACCCGACAGGGACCCCCAGAGACCCAGTACTTC. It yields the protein CASSTRQGPPETQYF.

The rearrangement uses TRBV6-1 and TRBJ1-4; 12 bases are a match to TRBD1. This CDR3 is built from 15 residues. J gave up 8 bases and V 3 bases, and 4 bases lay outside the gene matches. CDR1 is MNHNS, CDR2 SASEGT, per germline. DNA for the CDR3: TGTGCCAGCAGTGAGGGACAGGGGGCATGGGAAAAACTGTTTTTT. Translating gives CASSEGQGAWEKLFF.